This T cell receptor (beta chain) was captured in a study of CD8 T cells in Susac syndrome. The overall study: Patients with Susac syndrome were therapy-naive, on corticosteroids, or on intravenous immunoglobulin alone at blood draw.

Per the germline V gene, CDR1 is LGHNA and CDR2 is YSLEER. The CDR3 sequence is 14 residues long. Trimming removed 1 base from V and 8 bases from J, with 14 bases in between. Reverse transcription used roughly 0.5 to 1 ug RNA and random hexamers. TCRdb re-called the immunoSEQ multiplex PCR reads through MiXCR, storing one row per CDR3 protein. The sample shows around 190,000 distinct CDR3 sequences, 94% of them seen only once. The TCR sequence derives from a human donor with Susac syndrome. The chain has TRBV4-3 and TRBJ1-2; D not certain. Sequenced material: CD4+ T cells from PBMCs. The CDR3 protein is CASSQVGTWSGYTF. Here the CDR3 DNA reads TGCGCCAGCAGCCAAGTTGGTACCTGGAGCGGCTACACCTTC.